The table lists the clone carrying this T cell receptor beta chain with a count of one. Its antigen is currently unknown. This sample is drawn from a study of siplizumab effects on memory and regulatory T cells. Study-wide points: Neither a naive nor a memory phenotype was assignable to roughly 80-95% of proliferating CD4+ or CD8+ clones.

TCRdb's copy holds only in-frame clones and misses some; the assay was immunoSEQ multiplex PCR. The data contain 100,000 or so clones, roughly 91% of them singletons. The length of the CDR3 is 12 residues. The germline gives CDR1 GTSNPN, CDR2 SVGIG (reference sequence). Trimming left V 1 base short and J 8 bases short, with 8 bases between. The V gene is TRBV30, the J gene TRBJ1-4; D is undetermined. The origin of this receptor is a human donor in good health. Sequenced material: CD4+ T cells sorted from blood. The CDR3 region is CAWSESDEKLFF. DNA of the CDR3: TGTGCCTGGAGTGAAAGTGACGAAAAACTGTTTTTT. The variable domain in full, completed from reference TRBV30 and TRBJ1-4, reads SQTIHQWPATLVQPVGSPLSLECTVEGTSNPNLYWYRQAAGRGLQLLFYSVGIGQISSEVPQNLSASRPQDRQFILSSKKLLLSDSGFYLCAWSESDEKLFFGSGTQLSVL.